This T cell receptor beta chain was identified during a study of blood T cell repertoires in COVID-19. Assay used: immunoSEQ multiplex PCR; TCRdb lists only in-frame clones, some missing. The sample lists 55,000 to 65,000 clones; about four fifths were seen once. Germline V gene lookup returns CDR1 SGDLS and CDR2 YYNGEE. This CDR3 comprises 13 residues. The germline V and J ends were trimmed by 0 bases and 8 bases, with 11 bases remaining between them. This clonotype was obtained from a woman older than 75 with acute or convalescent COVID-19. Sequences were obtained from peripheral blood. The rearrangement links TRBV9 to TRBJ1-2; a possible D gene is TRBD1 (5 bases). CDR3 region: CASSVAQKGGYTF. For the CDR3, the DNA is TGTGCCAGCAGCGTAGCTCAGAAGGGGGGCTACACCTTC.